Below, one TCR beta chain is given with its context. Antigen: not known. This sample was included in a study of OX40 agonist ivuxolimab in advanced cancers. Study as a whole: Prior anti-PD-1, anti-PD-L1 or anti-CTLA-4 therapy did not bar entry, and more than 35% had some. General observations from the study: Blood T cells, both CD4+ and CD8+, expanded clonally by week 6 at 0.1 to 3.0 mg/kg.

Systemic immunosuppression or a history of autoimmune disease excluded patients. Germline V gene lookup returns CDR1 SGHNT and CDR2 YYREEE (reference sequence). The CDR3 has 15 amino acids. The ends lost 0 bases at V and 14 bases at J; junction bases unmatched: 10. Clones were sequenced by immunoSEQ multiplex PCR, and TCRdb holds only the in-frame ones, with some missing. The sample includes 65,000 to 75,000 clones, roughly 89% seen only once; the top ten take 0.8% to 1.2%. The source of this sequence is an adult with an advanced solid tumor such as melanoma, head and neck, liver or kidney cancer. The sample consisted of CD4+ or CD8+ T cells sorted from blood, taken in a trial of the OX40 agonist ivuxolimab. This chain connects TRBV5-4 to TRBJ1-6; TRBD1 matches 8 bases. The CDR3 protein is CASSLDRTGRLSLHF. The DNA of the CDR3 is TGTGCCAGCAGCTTGGATCGGACAGGGCGGCTTTCCCTCCACTTT.